This T cell receptor (beta chain) is from a study of PD-1 blockade in classical Hodgkin lymphoma. The data were produced by immunoSEQ multiplex PCR, yet TCRdb's version contains in-frame clones alone and is incomplete. The repertoire consists of about 62,000 clones, with about 91% occurring once and the leading ten covering 12%. Note on this clone: Its antigen is not identified.

After autologous stem cell transplantation all patients relapsed, and prior brentuximab vedotin exposure differed between cohorts. There are 15 residues in the CDR3. Looked up from germline, CDR1 is SGHTA and CDR2 is FQGTGA. With 3 bases removed from V and 9 bases from J, the gap between germline ends came to 15 bases. Whole-study results and caveats: The study found complete responders had baseline diversity similar to newly diagnosed patients. Before treatment, TCR diversity in newly diagnosed patients was reportedly lower than in healthy donors.

The chain carries TRBV7-3 and TRBJ1-6; D call uncertain. The material sequenced was peripheral blood mononuclear cells (PBMCs), taken at baseline. This clonotype was obtained from a human donor with classical Hodgkin lymphoma. CDR3 sequence reads: CASSFDVNGLSPLHF. In DNA, the CDR3 is TGTGCCAGCAGCTTCGACGTAAACGGGCTTTCACCCCTCCACTTT.